What follows is one TCR beta chain and its context. Germline-derived CDR1 and CDR2 are LNHDA and SQIVND (reference sequence). J lost 1 base, V lost 3 bases, and 7 bases had no gene match. The CDR3 contains 16 residues. This sample is drawn from a study of blood T cell repertoires in COVID-19. Here immunoSEQ multiplex PCR was the method, and the copy in TCRdb shows in-frame clones only, minus some. This sample has some 170,000 clones, with roughly 88% found just once. V and J are TRBV19 and TRBJ1-1, with TRBD1 matching over 8 bases. The sequence was obtained from a man aged 45-60 years who had recovered from COVID-19. Material: PBMCs or T cells enriched from blood (not recorded which). The CDR3 sequence is CASSIRGRRANTEAFF. CDR3 nucleotide sequence: TGTGCCAGTAGTATCAGGGGGCGCCGGGCGAACACTGAAGCTTTCTTT.